This T cell receptor beta chain comes out of a study of PD-1 blockade in mismatch repair-deficient tumors. The V gene lost 5 bases and the J gene lost 3 bases, with 13 bases spanning the gap. Germline CDR1 reads SGHAT; CDR2 reads FQNNGV. The CDR3 is made up of 14 amino acids. Produced via immunoSEQ multiplex PCR; TCRdb's table is partial and in-frame only. In the table there are tens of thousands of clones, around 80% of which are singletons. The sample in question was peripheral blood, obtained 12 weeks after starting pembrolizumab. The clonotype was recovered from an adult with mismatch repair-deficient cancer. This chain links TRBV11-2 with TRBJ1-2, with a tentative D call TRBD1 (6 bases). CDR3 region: CASSPTWTDYGYTF. The CDR3 coding sequence is TGTGCCAGCAGCCCTACGTGGACAGACTATGGCTACACCTTC. The variable domain in full, completed from reference TRBV11-2 and TRBJ1-2, reads EAGVAQSPRYKIIEKRQSVAFWCNPISGHATLYWYQQILGQGPKLLIQFQNNGVVDDSQLPKDRFSAERLKGVDSTLKIQPAKLEDSAVYLCASSPTWTDYGYTFGSGTRLTVV.